A selection of T cell receptor beta chains follows, all from one sample in a study of graft-versus-host responses after intestinal transplantation. Their recognized antigens are unknown. Repertoires were generated with immunoSEQ multiplex PCR, while TCRdb's copy carries only in-frame clones and drops some. The table lists 100,000 or so clones, roughly 90% of them singletons. This specimen consisted of unstimulated CD4+ T cells sorted from spleen or lymph node cells, obtained before transplant. These receptors all stem from a human donor who was the organ donor for an intestinal transplant. The CDR3 runs from the conserved cysteine through the conserved F or W. Fields, in order: V gene, CDR3 protein.

>TRBV19
CASTLRGPDYNEQFF
>TRBV10-3
CATDPGQAGYGYTF
>TRBV5-4
CASSSFTDTQYF
>TRBV18
CASSPVGDVFGEAFF
>TRBV30
CAWSGQGATEAFF
>TRBV10-3
CAISAESNQPQHF
>TRBV18
CASSPTSGGAYEQYF
>TRBV5-8
CASSFLRTEAFF
>TRBV5-1
CASKLGGEGNTQYF
>TRBV6-5
CASSRTSGATQYF
>TRBV5-4
CASSLAGGHGNEKLFF
>TRBV19
CASSMDGVRQPQHF
>TRBV28
CASSTAGGISGEQYF
>TRBV13
CASSLPQGPQDYGYTF
>TRBV28
CASSSMGHPGTGELFF
>TRBV7-3
CASSLGQAGPYEQYF
>TRBV5-6
CASSLTGTGQDTQYF
>TRBV7-8
CASSLTGLSYEQYF
>TRBV12-1
CASRWRNTEAFF
>TRBV19
CASSLTRGNTEAFF
>TRBV10-3
CAISEGAGELFF
>TRBV29-1
CSVQGRMNTEAFF
>TRBV9
CASSVNVQGNYGYTF
>TRBV27
CASSSPRVSDKNIQYF
>TRBV5-1
CASSQTGDNSPLHF
>TRBV4-1
CASSQLTSGANVLTF
>TRBV2
CASSEAGNAAALAGGHSSYEQYF
>TRBV25-1
CASSRTSNQPQHF
>TRBV6-6
CASSLDRGRYEQYF
>TRBV5-6
CASSLYPTRWYEQYF
>TRBV9
CASSPDLLEQYF
>TRBV6-5
CASSNDRGAFF
>TRBV28
CASSLGAGGYTF
>TRBV28
CASLQGAGNNSPLHF
>TRBV11-3
CASSPRGDAEAFF
>TRBV19
CASKGVINQPQHF
>TRBV5-6
CASSTQSPGQGIYGYTF
>TRBV30
CAWKGLSYEQYF
>TRBV5-1
CASSFGQTNYGYTF
>TRBV2
CASIKTALATNEKLFF
>TRBV29-1
CSVETGNEKLFF
>TRBV30
CAWSVFIGGGNEKLFF
>TRBV5-1
CASRQATGTGEKLFF
>TRBV30
CAWSAPTGWRAEAFF
>TRBV28
CASSSGGYTGELFF
>TRBV6-5
CASSYKGSSYNSPLHF
>TRBV30
CAWGSKRGRTKETQYF
>TRBV5-1
CASSSLAGSTDTQYF
>TRBV29-1
CSVDSGETQYF
>TRBV27
CASSSRPGQGNYGYTF
>TRBV9
CASSPPNKGPEAFF
>TRBV5-6
CASSLRGGGAPGELFF
>TRBV19
CASVPGPSYGYTF